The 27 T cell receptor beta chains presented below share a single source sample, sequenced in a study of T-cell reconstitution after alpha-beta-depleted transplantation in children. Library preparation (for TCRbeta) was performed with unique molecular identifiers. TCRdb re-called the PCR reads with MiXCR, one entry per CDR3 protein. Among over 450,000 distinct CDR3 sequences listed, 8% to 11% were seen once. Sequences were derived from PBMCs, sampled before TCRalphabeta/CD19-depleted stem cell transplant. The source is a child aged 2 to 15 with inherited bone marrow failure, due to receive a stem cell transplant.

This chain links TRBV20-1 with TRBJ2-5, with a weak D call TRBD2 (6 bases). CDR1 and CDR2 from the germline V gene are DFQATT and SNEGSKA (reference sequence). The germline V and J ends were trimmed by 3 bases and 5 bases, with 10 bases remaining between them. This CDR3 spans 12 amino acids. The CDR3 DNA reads TGCAGTGCTAGCCATGGAGGGGAGACCCAGTACTTC. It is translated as CSASHGGETQYF.

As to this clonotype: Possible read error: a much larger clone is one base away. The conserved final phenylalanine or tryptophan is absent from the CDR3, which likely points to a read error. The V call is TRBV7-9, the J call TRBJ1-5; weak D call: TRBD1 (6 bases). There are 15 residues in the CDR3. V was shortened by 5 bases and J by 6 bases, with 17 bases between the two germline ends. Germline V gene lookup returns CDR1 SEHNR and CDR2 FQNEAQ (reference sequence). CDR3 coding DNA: TGTGCCAGCAGCCCTAGCGGGGGGCAGGGTCAGCCCCAGCATTTA. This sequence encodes CASSPSGGQGQPQHL.

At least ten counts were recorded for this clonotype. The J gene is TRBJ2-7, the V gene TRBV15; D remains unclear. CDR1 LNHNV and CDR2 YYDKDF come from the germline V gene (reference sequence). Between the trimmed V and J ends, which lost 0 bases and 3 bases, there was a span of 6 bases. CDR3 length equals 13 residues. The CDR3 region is CATSRDLVYEQYF. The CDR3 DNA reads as TGTGCCACCAGCAGAGATTTAGTCTACGAGCAGTACTTC.

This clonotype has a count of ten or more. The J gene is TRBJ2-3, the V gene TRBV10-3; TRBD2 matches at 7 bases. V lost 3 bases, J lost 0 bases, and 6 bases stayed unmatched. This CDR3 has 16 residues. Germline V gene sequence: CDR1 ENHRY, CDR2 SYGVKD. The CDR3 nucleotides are TGTGCCATCAGTGAATGGCTAGCGGAGAGCACAGATACGCAGTATTTT. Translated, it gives CAISEWLAESTDTQYF.

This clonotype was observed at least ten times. Here the CDR3 DNA reads TGTGCCAGCAGGGGTCCGGGCGGGTTTTTAAAGGTTGATAATGAAAAACTGTTTTTT. This translates into CASRGPGGFLKVDNEKLFF. The rearrangement links TRBV28 to TRBJ1-4; the D is unclear. Germline V gives CDR1 MDHEN, CDR2 SYDVKM. Trimming took 6 bases from V and 4 from J, leaving 27 bases between them. CDR3 length: 19 residues.

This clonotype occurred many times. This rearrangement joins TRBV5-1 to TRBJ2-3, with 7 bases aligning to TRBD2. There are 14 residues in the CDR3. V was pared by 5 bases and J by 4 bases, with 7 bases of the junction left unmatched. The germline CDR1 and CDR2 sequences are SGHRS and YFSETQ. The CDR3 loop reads CASRGGVSPDTQYF. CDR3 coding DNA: TGCGCCAGCAGGGGAGGGGTGTCCCCAGATACGCAGTATTTT.

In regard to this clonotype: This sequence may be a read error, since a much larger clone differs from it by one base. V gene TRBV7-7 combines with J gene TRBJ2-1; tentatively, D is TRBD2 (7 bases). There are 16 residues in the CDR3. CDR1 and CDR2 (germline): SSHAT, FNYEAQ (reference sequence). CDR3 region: CASSLGEGGAYNQQFF. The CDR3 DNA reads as TGTGCCAGCAGCTTAGGGGAGGGGGGGGCCTACAATCAGCAGTTCTTC.

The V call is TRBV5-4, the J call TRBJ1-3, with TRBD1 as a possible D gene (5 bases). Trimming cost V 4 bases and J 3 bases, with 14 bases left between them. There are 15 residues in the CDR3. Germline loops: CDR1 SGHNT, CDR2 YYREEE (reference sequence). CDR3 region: CASSPGRLLGNTIYF. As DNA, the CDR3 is TGTGCCAGCAGCCCGGGGCGTCTGCTTGGAAACACCATATATTTT.

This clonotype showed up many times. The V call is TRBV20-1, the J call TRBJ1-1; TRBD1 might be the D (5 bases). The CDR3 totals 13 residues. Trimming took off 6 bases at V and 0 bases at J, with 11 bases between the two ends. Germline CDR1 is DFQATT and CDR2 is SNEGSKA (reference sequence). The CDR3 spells CSALRDLNTEAFF. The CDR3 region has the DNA TGCAGTGCACTGAGGGACTTGAACACTGAAGCTTTCTTT.

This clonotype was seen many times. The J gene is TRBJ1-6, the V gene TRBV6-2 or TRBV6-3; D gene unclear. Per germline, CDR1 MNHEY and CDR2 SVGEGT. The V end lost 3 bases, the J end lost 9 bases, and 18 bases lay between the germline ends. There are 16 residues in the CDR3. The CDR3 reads CASSYRAADLASPLHF. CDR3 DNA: TGTGCCAGCAGTTATCGGGCTGCGGATTTGGCTTCACCCCTCCACTTT.

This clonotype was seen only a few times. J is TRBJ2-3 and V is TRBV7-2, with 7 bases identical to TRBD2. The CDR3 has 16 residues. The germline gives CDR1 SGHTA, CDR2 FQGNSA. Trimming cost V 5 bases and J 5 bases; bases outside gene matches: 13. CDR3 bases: TGTGCCAGCAGCCCCCTGTGGGCGGGAGAGGGAGATACGCAGTATTTT. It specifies CASSPLWAGEGDTQYF.

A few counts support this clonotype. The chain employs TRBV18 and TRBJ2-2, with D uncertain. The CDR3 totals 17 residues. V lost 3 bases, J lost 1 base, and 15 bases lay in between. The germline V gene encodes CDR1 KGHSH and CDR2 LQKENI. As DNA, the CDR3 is TGTGCCAGCTCACCCCCATCGGTTCGGAGGAACACCGGGGAGCTGTTTTTT. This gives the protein CASSPPSVRRNTGELFF.

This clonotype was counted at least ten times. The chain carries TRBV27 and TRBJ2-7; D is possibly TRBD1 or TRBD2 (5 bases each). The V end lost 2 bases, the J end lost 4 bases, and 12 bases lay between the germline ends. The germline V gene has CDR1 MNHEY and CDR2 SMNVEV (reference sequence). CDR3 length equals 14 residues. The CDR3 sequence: CASSLIGATYEQYF. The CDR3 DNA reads TGTGCCAGCAGTTTAATCGGGGCAACATACGAGCAGTACTTC.

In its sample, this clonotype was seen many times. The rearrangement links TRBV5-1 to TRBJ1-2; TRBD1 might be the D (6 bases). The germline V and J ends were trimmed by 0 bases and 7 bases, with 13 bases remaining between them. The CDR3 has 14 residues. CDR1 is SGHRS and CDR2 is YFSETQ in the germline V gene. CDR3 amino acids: CASSLEGGATGYTF. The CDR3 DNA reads TGCGCCAGCAGCTTGGAAGGGGGGGCTACTGGCTACACCTTC.

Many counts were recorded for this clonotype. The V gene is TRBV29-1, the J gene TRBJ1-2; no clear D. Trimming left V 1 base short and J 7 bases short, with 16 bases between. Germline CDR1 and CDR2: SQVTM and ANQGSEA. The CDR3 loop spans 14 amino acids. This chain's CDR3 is CSVEGGPLGSGYTF. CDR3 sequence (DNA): TGCAGCGTTGAAGGTGGACCTCTCGGCAGTGGCTACACCTTC.

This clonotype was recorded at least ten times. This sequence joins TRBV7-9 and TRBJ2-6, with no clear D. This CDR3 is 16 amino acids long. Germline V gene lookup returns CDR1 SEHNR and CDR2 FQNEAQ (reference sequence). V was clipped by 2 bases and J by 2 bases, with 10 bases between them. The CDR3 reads CASSLRHLTGANVLTF. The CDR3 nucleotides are TGTGCCAGCAGCTTAAGGCACCTTACTGGGGCCAACGTCCTGACTTTC.

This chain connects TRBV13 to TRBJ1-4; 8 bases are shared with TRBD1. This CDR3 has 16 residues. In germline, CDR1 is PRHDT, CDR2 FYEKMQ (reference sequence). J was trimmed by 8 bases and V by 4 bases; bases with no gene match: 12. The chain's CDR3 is CASSSSVGDRTEKLFF. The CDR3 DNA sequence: TGTGCCAGCAGCTCTTCGGTGGGGGACAGGACGGAAAAACTGTTTTTT.

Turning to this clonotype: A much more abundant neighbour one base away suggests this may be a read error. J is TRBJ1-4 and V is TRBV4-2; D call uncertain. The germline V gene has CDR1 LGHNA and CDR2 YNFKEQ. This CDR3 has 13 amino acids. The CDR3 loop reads CASSPQEREKLSF. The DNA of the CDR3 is TGTGCCAGCAGCCCCCAGGAGAGGGAAAAACTGTCTTTT.

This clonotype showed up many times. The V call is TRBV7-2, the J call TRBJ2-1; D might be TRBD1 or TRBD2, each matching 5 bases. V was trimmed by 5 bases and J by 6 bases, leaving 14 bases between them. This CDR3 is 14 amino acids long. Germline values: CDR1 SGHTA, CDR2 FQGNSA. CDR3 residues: CASSPGLNANEQFF. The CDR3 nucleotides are TGTGCCAGCAGCCCGGGGCTTAATGCCAATGAGCAGTTCTTC. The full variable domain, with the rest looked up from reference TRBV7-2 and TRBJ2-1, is GAGVSQSPSNKVTEKGKDVELRCDPISGHTALYWYRQSLGQGLEFLIYFQGNSAPDKSGLPSDRFSAERTGGSVSTLTIQRTQQEDSAVYLCASSPGLNANEQFFGPGTRLTVL.

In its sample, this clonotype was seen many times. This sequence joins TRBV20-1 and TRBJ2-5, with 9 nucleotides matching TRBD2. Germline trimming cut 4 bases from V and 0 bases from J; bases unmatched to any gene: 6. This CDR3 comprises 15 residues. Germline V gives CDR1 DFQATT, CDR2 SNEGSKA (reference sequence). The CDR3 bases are TGCAGTGCTATTAAACTAGCGGGTGACCAAGAGACCCAGTACTTC. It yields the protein CSAIKLAGDQETQYF.

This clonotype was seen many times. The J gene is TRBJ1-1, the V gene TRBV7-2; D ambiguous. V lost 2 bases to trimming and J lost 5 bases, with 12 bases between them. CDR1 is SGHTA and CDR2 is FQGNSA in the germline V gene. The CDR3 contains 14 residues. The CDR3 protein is CASSLMRGLTEAFF. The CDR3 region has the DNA TGTGCCAGCAGCTTAATGAGAGGTTTGACTGAAGCTTTCTTT.

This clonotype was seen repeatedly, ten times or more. The CDR3 DNA reads TGCAGCGTTCCACTGGGTGGCTATGGCTACACCTTC. Protein sequence: CSVPLGGYGYTF. The chain couples TRBV29-1 to TRBJ1-2; D is ambiguous. V shed 5 bases and J shed 4 bases, with 11 bases lying between them. The V gene's germline CDR1 is SQVTM and CDR2 ANQGSEA. The CDR3 spans 12 residues. The complete variable domain, with remaining parts taken from reference TRBV29-1 and TRBJ1-2, reads SAVISQKPSRDICQRGTSLTIQCQVDSQVTMMFWYRQQPGQSLTLIATANQGSEATYESGFVIDKFPISRPNLTFSTLTVSNMSPEDSSIYLCSVPLGGYGYTFGSGTRLTVV.

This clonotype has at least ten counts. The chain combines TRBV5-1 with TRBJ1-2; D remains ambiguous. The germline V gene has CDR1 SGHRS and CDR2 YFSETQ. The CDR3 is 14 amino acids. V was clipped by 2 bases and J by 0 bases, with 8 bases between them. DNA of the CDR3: TGCGCCAGCAGCTTTCCGACGGCTAACTATGGCTACACCTTC. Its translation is CASSFPTANYGYTF.

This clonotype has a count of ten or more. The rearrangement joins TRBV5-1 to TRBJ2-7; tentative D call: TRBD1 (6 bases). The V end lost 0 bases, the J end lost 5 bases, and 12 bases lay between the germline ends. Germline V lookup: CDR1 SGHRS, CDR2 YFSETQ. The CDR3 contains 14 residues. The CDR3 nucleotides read TGCGCCAGCAGCTTGGGCCCCGAGGGGGACGAGCAGTACTTC. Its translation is CASSLGPEGDEQYF.

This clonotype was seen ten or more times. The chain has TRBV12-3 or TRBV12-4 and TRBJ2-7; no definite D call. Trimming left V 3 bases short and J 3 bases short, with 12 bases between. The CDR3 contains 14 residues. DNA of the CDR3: TGTGCCAGCAGTTTTTCCCCAGATGGCTACGAGCAGTACTTC. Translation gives CASSFSPDGYEQYF.

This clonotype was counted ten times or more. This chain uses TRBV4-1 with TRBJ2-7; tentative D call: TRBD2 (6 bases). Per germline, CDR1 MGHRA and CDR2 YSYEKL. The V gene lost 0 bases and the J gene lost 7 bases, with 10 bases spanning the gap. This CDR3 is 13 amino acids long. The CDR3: CASSQEAREEQYF. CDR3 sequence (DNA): TGCGCCAGCAGCCAAGAAGCCCGGGAGGAGCAGTACTTC.

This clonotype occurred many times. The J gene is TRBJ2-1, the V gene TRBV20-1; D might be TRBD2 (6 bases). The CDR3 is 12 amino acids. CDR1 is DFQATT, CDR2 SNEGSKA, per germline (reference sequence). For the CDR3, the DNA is TGCGGGGTGGGAGGACCGAACAATGAGCAGTTCTTC. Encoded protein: CGVGGPNNEQFF.